The rows below give T cell receptor beta chains drawn from one sample of a study of T cell responses to AZD1222 COVID-19 vaccine. Assay: immunoSEQ multiplex PCR; the TCRdb copy retains only in-frame clones and omits some. The data contain about 260,000 clones, approximately 95% of them seen just once; the ten biggest clones take up roughly 0.5%. Sequencing used peripheral blood, obtained on day 0 of AZD1222 vaccination. These receptors originate from an adult in good health. Both conserved end residues are trimmed from each CDR3.

J: TRBJ1-5
V: TRBV28
CDR3: ASSFGDRSNQPQH

J: TRBJ2-2
V: TRBV11-3
CDR3: ASSPGQVNTGELF

J: TRBJ2-2
V: TRBV28
CDR3: ASTSTAPGELF

J: TRBJ2-1
V: TRBV7-9
CDR3: ASSLAPGKYFI

J: TRBJ1-6
V: TRBV27
CDR3: ASSFKGESPLH

J: TRBJ1-3
V: TRBV7-6
CDR3: ASSLSGGSGNTIY

J: TRBJ1-1
V: TRBV5-1
CDR3: ASSQGAGNTEAF

J: TRBJ2-3
V: TRBV9
CDR3: ASSPPGVSDTQY

J: TRBJ2-7
V: TRBV28
CDR3: ASSSPIGGYEQY

J: TRBJ2-7
V: TRBV6-2/TRBV6-3
CDR3: ASSRSSGSYEQY

J: TRBJ1-2
V: TRBV6-5
CDR3: ASSRSANYGYT

J: TRBJ1-2
V: TRBV6-5
CDR3: ASRKRAPAYYGYT

J: TRBJ1-5
V: TRBV20-1
CDR3: SANDFPNQPQH

J: TRBJ2-7
V: TRBV20-1
CDR3: SASYGSYEQY

J: TRBJ2-1
V: TRBV12-3/TRBV12-4
CDR3: ASGGAYEQF

J: TRBJ1-1
V: TRBV24-1
CDR3: AAPDRVNTEAF

J: TRBJ2-1
V: TRBV7-2
CDR3: ASSSRLVNEQF

J: TRBJ2-3
V: TRBV2
CDR3: ASSAGTDTQY

J: TRBJ2-1
V: TRBV3-1/TRBV3-2
CDR3: ASSQSGAAQF

J: TRBJ1-2
V: TRBV4-3
CDR3: ASSQAGVRGYT

J: TRBJ1-5
V: TRBV7-6
CDR3: ASSLGGGLDQPQH

J: TRBJ2-4
V: TRBV7-2
CDR3: ASSLKGGNIQY

J: TRBJ1-1
V: TRBV6-5
CDR3: ASRRQGMNTEAF

J: TRBJ2-2
V: TRBV11-2
CDR3: ASSKNTGELF

J: TRBJ1-2
V: TRBV18
CDR3: ASSPRGQSLGTYGYT

J: TRBJ2-7
V: TRBV5-1
CDR3: ASSSGPTGEQY

J: TRBJ2-7
V: TRBV7-2
CDR3: ASSLPPYGRSYEQY

J: TRBJ2-3
V: TRBV2
CDR3: ASRTSGIYTDTQY

J: TRBJ1-1
V: TRBV7-9
CDR3: ASGDRVNTEAF

J: TRBJ1-1
V: TRBV4-3
CDR3: ASSQGLQFLNTEAF

J: TRBJ2-3
V: TRBV12-3/TRBV12-4
CDR3: ASTQRVTDTQY

J: TRBJ1-1
V: TRBV29-1
CDR3: SVVTAMNTEAF

J: TRBJ2-2
V: TRBV15
CDR3: ATSRLGQGNTGELF

J: TRBJ1-5
V: TRBV24-1
CDR3: ATSQGNNQPQH

J: TRBJ1-6
V: TRBV4-1
CDR3: ASSPTSGENSPLH

J: TRBJ1-3
V: TRBV3-1/TRBV3-2
CDR3: ASSSRTGVWDTIY

J: TRBJ1-4
V: TRBV3-1/TRBV3-2
CDR3: ASSQDTYNEKLF

J: TRBJ2-7
V: TRBV5-6
CDR3: ASSPPAGGPGYEQY

J: TRBJ2-7
V: TRBV6-2/TRBV6-3
CDR3: ASSFRQGAYEQY

J: TRBJ2-5
V: TRBV15
CDR3: ATSRSPGFQETQY

J: TRBJ2-7
V: TRBV23-1
CDR3: ASSQQGFIYEQY

J: TRBJ1-2
V: TRBV10-3
CDR3: AISEGLYGYT

J: TRBJ1-2
V: TRBV27
CDR3: ASTPGHSYGYT

J: TRBJ1-2
V: TRBV10-3
CDR3: AISLGQANYGYT

J: TRBJ2-2
V: TRBV28
CDR3: ASKDVTGELF

J: TRBJ2-7
V: TRBV19
CDR3: ATGTGPPYEQY